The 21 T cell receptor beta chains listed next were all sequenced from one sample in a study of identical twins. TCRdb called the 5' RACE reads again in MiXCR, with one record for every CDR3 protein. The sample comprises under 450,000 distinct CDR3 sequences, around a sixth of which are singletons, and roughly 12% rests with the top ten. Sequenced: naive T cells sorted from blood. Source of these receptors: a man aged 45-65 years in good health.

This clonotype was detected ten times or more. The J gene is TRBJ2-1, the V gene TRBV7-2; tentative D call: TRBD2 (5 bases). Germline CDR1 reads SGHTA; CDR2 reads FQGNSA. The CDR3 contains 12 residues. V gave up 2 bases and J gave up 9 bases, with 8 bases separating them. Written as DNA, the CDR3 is TGTGCCAGCAGCTTACTAGCAGGTGAGCAGTTCTTC. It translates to CASSLLAGEQFF.

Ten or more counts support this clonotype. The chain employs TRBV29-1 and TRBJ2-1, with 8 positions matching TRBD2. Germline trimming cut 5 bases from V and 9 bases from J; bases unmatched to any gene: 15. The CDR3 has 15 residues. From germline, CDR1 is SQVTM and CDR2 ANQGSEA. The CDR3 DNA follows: TGCAGCGTTAAACCGGGACTAGGTTTGTATGGTGAGCAGTTCTTC. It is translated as CSVKPGLGLYGEQFF.

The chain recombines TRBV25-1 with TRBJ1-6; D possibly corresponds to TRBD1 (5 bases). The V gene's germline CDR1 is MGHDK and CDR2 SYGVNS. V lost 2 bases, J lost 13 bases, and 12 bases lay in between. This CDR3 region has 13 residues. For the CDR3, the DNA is TGTGCCAGCAGTGAACCGTCCCGGGGGCCCCTCCACTTT. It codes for CASSEPSRGPLHF.

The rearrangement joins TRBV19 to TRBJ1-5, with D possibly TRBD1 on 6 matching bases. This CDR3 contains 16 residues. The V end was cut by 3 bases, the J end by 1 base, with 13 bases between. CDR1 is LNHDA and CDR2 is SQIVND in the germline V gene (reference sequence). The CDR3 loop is CASSITGARSNQPQHF. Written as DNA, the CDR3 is TGTGCCAGTAGTATTACGGGGGCGAGGAGCAATCAGCCCCAGCATTTT.

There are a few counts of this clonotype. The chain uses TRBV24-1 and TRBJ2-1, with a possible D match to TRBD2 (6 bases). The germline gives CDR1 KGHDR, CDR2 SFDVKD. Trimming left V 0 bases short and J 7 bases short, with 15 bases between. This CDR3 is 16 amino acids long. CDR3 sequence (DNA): TGTGCCACCAGTGATTTGGGGACTGGCGGGGTGAATGAGCAGTTCTTC. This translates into CATSDLGTGGVNEQFF.

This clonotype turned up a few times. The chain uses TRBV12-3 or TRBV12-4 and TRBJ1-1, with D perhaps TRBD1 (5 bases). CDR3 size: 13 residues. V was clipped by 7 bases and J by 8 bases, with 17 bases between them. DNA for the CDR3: TGTGCCAGCACCCTCGGACGAGGGGAGGAAGCTTTCTTT. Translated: CASTLGRGEEAFF.

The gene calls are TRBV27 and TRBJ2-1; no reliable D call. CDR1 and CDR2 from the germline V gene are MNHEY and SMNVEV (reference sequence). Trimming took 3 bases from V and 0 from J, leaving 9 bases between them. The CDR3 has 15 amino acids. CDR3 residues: CASSFFDNSYNEQFF. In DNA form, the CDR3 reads TGTGCCAGCAGTTTTTTCGACAACTCCTACAATGAGCAGTTCTTC.

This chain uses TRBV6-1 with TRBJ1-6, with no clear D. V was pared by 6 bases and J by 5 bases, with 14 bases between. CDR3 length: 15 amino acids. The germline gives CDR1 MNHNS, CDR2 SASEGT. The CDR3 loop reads CASSPRVLDNSPLHF. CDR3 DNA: TGTGCCAGCAGCCCCCGGGTTCTCGATAATTCACCCCTCCACTTT.

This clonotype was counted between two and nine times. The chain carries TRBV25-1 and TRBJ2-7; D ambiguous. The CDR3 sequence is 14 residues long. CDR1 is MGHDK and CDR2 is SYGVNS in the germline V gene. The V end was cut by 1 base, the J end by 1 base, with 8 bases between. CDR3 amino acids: CASSELPGSYEQYF. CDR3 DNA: TGTGCCAGCAGTGAATTACCAGGTTCCTACGAGCAGTACTTC.

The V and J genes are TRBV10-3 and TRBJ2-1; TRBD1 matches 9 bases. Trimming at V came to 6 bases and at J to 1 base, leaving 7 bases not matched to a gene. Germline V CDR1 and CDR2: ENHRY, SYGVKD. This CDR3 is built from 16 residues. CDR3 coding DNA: TGTGCCATCAGGCGGGACAGGGAGATATCCTACAATGAGCAGTTCTTC. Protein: CAIRRDREISYNEQFF.

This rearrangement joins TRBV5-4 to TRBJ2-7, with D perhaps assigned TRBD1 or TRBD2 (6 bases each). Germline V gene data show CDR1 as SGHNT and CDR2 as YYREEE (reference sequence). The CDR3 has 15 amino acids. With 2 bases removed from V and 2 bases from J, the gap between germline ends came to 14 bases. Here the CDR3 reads CASSLTGRKAYEQYF. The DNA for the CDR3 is TGTGCCAGCAGCTTAACAGGGAGGAAGGCCTACGAGCAGTACTTC.

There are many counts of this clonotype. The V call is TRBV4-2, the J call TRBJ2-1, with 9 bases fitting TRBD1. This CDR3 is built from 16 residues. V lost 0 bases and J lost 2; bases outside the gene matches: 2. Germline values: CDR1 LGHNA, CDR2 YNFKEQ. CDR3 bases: TGTGCCAGCAGCCAAGAACAGGGGGCGACCTACAATGAGCAGTTCTTC. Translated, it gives CASSQEQGATYNEQFF.

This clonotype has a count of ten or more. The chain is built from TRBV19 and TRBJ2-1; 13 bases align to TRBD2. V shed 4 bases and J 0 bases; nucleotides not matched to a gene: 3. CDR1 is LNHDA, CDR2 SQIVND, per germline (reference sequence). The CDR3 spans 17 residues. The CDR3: CASSKGTSGTSYNEQFF. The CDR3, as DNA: TGTGCCAGTAGTAAGGGGACTAGCGGGACCTCCTACAATGAGCAGTTCTTC.

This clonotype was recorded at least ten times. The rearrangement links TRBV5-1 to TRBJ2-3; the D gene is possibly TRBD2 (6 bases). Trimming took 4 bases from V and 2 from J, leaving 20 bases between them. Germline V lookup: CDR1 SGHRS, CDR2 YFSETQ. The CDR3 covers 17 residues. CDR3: CASSPGSVLISTDTQYF. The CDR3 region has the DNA TGCGCCAGCAGCCCCGGGAGTGTCCTCATCTCCACAGATACGCAGTATTTT. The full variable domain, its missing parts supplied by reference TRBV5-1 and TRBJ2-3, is KAGVTQTPRYLIKTRGQQVTLSCSPISGHRSVSWYQQTPGQGLQFLFEYFSETQRNKGNFPGRFSGRQFSNSRSEMNVSTLELGDSALYLCASSPGSVLISTDTQYFGPGTRLTVL.

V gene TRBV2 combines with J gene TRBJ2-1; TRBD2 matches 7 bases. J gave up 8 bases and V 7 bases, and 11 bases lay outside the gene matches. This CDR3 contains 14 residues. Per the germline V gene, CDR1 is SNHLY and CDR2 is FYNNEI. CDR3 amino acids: CASTAVGGWDEQFF. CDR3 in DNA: TGTGCCAGCACCGCCGTGGGAGGGTGGGATGAGCAGTTCTTC.

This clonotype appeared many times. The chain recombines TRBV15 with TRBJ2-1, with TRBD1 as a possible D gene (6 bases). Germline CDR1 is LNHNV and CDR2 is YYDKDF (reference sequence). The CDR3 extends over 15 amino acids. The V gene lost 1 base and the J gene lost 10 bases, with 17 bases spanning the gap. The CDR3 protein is CATSRVPEGGEEQFF. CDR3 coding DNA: TGTGCCACCAGCAGAGTCCCCGAAGGGGGTGAGGAGCAGTTCTTC.

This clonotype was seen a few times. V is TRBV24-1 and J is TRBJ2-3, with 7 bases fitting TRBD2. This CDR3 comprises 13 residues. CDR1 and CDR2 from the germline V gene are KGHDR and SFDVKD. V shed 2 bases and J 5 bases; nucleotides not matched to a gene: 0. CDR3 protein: CATSDSGGDTQYF. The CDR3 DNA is TGTGCCACCAGTGATTCGGGGGGAGATACGCAGTATTTT.

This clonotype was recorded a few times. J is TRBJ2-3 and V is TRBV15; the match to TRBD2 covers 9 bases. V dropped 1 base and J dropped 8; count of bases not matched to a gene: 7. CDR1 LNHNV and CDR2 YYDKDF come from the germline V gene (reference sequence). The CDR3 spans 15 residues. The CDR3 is CATSRARAGGGTQYF. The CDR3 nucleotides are TGTGCCACCAGCAGAGCGCGAGCGGGAGGAGGTACGCAGTATTTT. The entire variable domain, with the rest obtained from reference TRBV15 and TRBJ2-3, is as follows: DAMVIQNPRYQVTQFGKPVTLSCSQTLNHNVMYWYQQKSSQAPKLLFHYYDKDFNNEADTPDNFQSRRPNTSFCFLDIRSPGLGDTAMYLCATSRARAGGGTQYFGPGTRLTVL.

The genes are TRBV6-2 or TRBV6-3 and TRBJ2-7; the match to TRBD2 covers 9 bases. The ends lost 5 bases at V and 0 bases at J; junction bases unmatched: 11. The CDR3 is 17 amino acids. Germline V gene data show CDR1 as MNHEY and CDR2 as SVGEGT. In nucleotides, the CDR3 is TGTGCCAGCAGTCCGGCTAGCGGGACGCATTTCTCCTACGAGCAGTACTTC. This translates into CASSPASGTHFSYEQYF.

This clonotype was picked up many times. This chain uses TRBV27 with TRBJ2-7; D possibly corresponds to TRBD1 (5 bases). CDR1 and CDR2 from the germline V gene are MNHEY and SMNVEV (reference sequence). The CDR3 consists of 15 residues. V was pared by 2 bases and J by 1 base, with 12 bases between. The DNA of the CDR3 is TGTGCCAGCAGTTTACTGGCAGGGAATTCCTACGAGCAGTACTTC. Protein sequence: CASSLLAGNSYEQYF.

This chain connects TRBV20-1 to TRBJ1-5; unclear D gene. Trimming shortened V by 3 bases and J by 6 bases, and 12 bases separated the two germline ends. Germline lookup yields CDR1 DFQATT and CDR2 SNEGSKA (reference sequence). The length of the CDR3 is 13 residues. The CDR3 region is CSARAAGSQPQHF. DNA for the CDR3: TGCAGTGCTAGGGCGGCGGGGAGTCAGCCCCAGCATTTT.